This entry lists 19 T cell receptor beta chains sequenced from one sample in a study of CD8 T cells in ankylosing spondylitis. These receptors lack a known antigen. TCRdb reprocessed the 5' RACE reads via MiXCR and lists one record per CDR3 protein. In the table there are about 220,000 distinct CDR3 sequences, 5.5% to 7.5% of which are singletons. Broader study findings: A TCR beta motif of 7 to 9 highly homologous variants seemed to mark ankylosing spondylitis blood.

What was sequenced was blood, either unsorted or a sorted T cell fraction (not recorded which). These receptors were obtained from a male donor with ankylosing spondylitis.

This clonotype showed up many times. This chain connects TRBV27 to TRBJ2-1, with no clear D. Germline loops: CDR1 MNHEY, CDR2 SMNVEV (reference sequence). The CDR3 covers 17 residues. V lost 0 bases, J lost 0 bases, and 12 bases lay in between. CDR3 DNA: TGTGCCAGCAGTTTATCGGGTATAGATAGCTCCTACAATGAGCAGTTCTTC. Amino acids: CASSLSGIDSSYNEQFF.

This clonotype was detected ten times or more. The rearrangement links TRBV20-1 to TRBJ2-5, with 8 bases aligning to TRBD1. This CDR3 is built from 15 residues. Germline CDR1 is DFQATT and CDR2 is SNEGSKA (reference sequence). V lost 1 base, J lost 5 bases, and 9 bases stayed unmatched. The CDR3 is CSARVPTGELETQYF. The DNA for the CDR3 is TGCAGTGCTAGAGTTCCGACAGGGGAATTGGAGACCCAGTACTTC.

In its sample, this clonotype was seen many times. The rearrangement joins TRBV29-1 to TRBJ2-7; unclear D gene. This CDR3 is built from 13 residues. Deletions cut 4 bases from V and 0 bases from J, with 10 bases between. The germline V gene encodes CDR1 SQVTM and CDR2 ANQGSEA. The CDR3 loop reads CSVAGPSSYEQYF. CDR3 DNA sequence: TGCAGCGTTGCCGGTCCTAGCTCCTACGAGCAGTACTTC.

This clonotype was seen a few times. The chain couples TRBV7-9 to TRBJ2-2; TRBD1 matches at 9 bases. CDR1 is SEHNR and CDR2 is FQNEAQ in the germline V gene (reference sequence). The CDR3 is 15 amino acids. The ends lost 3 bases at V and 5 bases at J; junction bases unmatched: 4. For the CDR3, the DNA is TGTGCCAGCAGCTTTACGACAGGGGGAACCGGGGAGCTGTTTTTT. It encodes CASSFTTGGTGELFF.

This clonotype was found many times. V and J are TRBV10-3 and TRBJ2-7; D not certain. The CDR3 extends over 13 amino acids. The V gene lost 3 bases and the J gene lost 1 base, with 7 bases spanning the gap. Germline lookup yields CDR1 ENHRY and CDR2 SYGVKD. For the CDR3, the DNA is TGTGCCATCAGTGACATAAAGTCCTACGAGCAGTACTTC. It is translated as CAISDIKSYEQYF.

Worth noting for this clonotype: With a much larger clone just one base away, this may be a read error. The chain uses TRBV5-1 and TRBJ1-2, with 7 bases matching TRBD1. Germline values: CDR1 SGHRS, CDR2 YFSETQ. This CDR3 has 15 amino acids. Losses at the gene ends were 3 bases for V and 3 bases for J; bases not matched to a gene: 8. The CDR3 loop reads CASSWGTEADYGYTF. Written as DNA, the CDR3 is TGCGCCAGCAGCTGGGGGACAGAGGCGGACTATGGCTACACCTTC.

The sample holds many counts of this clonotype. The chain joins TRBV11-2 to TRBJ2-3; 7 nucleotides agree with TRBD1. The length of the CDR3 is 18 residues. The V segment lost 2 bases and the J segment 0 bases; nucleotides outside the gene matches: 11. Germline V gene lookup returns CDR1 SGHAT and CDR2 FQNNGV. The CDR3: CASSLIFFRGSSTDTQYF. The CDR3 coding sequence is TGTGCCAGCAGCTTAATTTTTTTCAGGGGGTCTAGCACAGATACGCAGTATTTT.

There are many counts of this clonotype. This chain connects TRBV7-9 to TRBJ1-1; 7 positions agree with TRBD1. The V segment lost 4 bases and the J segment 2 bases; nucleotides outside the gene matches: 1. The CDR3 extends over 13 amino acids. The germline V gene encodes CDR1 SEHNR and CDR2 FQNEAQ (reference sequence). CDR3 DNA sequence: TGTGCCAGCAGCTGGACAGGAAACACTGAAGCTTTCTTT. Protein: CASSWTGNTEAFF.

This clonotype was found many times. The chain carries TRBV27 and TRBJ2-7, with D maybe TRBD1 (5 bases). Trimming stripped 5 bases from V and 5 bases from J, with 7 bases between. Germline CDR1 reads MNHEY; CDR2 reads SMNVEV (reference sequence). The CDR3 length is 11 residues. The CDR3 sequence: CASSLGDEQYF. The CDR3 nucleotides read TGTGCCAGCAGTCTAGGGGACGAGCAGTACTTC.

This chain uses TRBV6-2 or TRBV6-3 with TRBJ1-1, with D uncertain. The CDR3 is 16 amino acids. V was shortened by 3 bases and J by 1 base, with 15 bases between the two germline ends. Germline CDR1 MNHEY, CDR2 SVGEGT. CDR3 region: CASSYIGMSRNTEAFF. Here the CDR3 DNA reads TGTGCCAGCAGTTATATAGGAATGAGCAGGAACACTGAAGCTTTCTTT.

This clonotype was counted at least ten times. The chain links TRBV4-3 to TRBJ2-6; D could derive from TRBD1 or TRBD2 (5 bases each). The V end was cut by 0 bases, the J end by 1 base, with 7 bases between. Germline CDR1 LGHNA, CDR2 YSLEER. This CDR3 contains 16 residues. CDR3 sequence reads: CASSQEWGSGANVLTF. In nucleotides, the CDR3 is TGCGCCAGCAGCCAAGAATGGGGGTCTGGGGCCAACGTCCTGACTTTC.

The table lists this clonotype with a few counts. V and J are TRBV28 and TRBJ2-7; D remains unclear. This CDR3 has 14 amino acids. Per germline, CDR1 MDHEN and CDR2 SYDVKM. Trimming pared 6 bases from V and 5 bases from J, leaving 17 bases between. In nucleotides, the CDR3 is TGTGCCAGCAGCCCGATAGACGCCGATAACGAGCAGTACTTC. Amino acid sequence: CASSPIDADNEQYF.

This clonotype came up many times. The chain is built from TRBV9 and TRBJ2-7; D not certain. The CDR3 contains 14 residues. Germline V gene data show CDR1 as SGDLS and CDR2 as YYNGEE. Trimming removed 0 bases at V and 7 bases at J, with 14 bases between. In DNA, the CDR3 is TGTGCCAGCAGCGTAGGAGTGACCCCGAGGGAGCAGTACTTC. Encoded protein: CASSVGVTPREQYF.

The V and J genes are TRBV11-2 and TRBJ2-1, with TRBD2 matching 8 bases. J was trimmed by 3 bases and V by 2 bases; bases with no gene match: 12. Germline V gene data show CDR1 as SGHAT and CDR2 as FQNNGV. The CDR3 sequence is 18 residues long. CDR3 sequence reads: CASSLNPAAGALYNEQFF. CDR3 DNA sequence: TGTGCCAGCAGCTTAAATCCGGCAGCGGGAGCCCTCTACAATGAGCAGTTCTTC.

The sample holds many counts of this clonotype. CDR3 loop: CASGLGREQYF. CDR3 coding DNA: TGTGCTAGTGGTTTGGGGCGGGAGCAGTACTTC. The rearrangement uses TRBV12-5 and TRBJ2-7; D is unclear. The germline gives CDR1 LGHNT, CDR2 FRNRAP. This CDR3 comprises 11 residues. The V gene lost 1 base and the J gene lost 7 bases, with 5 bases spanning the gap.

This clonotype was found many times. The gene calls are TRBV4-2 and TRBJ1-1, with 7 nucleotides matching TRBD1. This CDR3 contains 15 residues. V lost 0 bases and J lost 4; bases outside the gene matches: 5. The germline V gene encodes CDR1 LGHNA and CDR2 YNFKEQ. In DNA form, the CDR3 reads TGTGCCAGCAGCCAAGAAGGGGGGACAGTCACTGAAGCTTTCTTT. It specifies CASSQEGGTVTEAFF.

Ten or more counts support this clonotype. This chain uses TRBV5-1 with TRBJ1-1, with 7 bases identical to TRBD1. The CDR3 sequence is 14 residues long. CDR1 and CDR2 from the germline V gene are SGHRS and YFSETQ. The V and J ends lost 0 bases and 4 bases, in that order; junction bases with no gene match: 3. CDR3 in DNA: TGCGCCAGCAGCTTGGGGCAGGGGGGCACTGAAGCTTTCTTT. Translated: CASSLGQGGTEAFF.

This clonotype showed up just a few times. V and J are TRBV14 and TRBJ1-2; D remains unclear. CDR3 length equals 15 residues. V lost 1 base and J lost 2, with 11 bases in between. Germline V gene sequence: CDR1 SGHDN, CDR2 FVKESK. The CDR3 reads CASSQVASVNYGYTF. CDR3 coding DNA: TGTGCCAGCAGCCAAGTGGCAAGCGTGAACTATGGCTACACCTTC.

The sample holds many counts of this clonotype. CDR3 amino acids: CASSAGSFHEQYF. CDR3 nucleotides: TGCGCCAGCAGCGCCGGTTCGTTCCACGAGCAGTACTTC. The chain has TRBV4-3 and TRBJ2-7; D call uncertain. CDR1 is LGHNA, CDR2 YSLEER, per germline. V was pared by 5 bases and J by 5 bases, with 13 bases between. The CDR3 runs 13 residues.